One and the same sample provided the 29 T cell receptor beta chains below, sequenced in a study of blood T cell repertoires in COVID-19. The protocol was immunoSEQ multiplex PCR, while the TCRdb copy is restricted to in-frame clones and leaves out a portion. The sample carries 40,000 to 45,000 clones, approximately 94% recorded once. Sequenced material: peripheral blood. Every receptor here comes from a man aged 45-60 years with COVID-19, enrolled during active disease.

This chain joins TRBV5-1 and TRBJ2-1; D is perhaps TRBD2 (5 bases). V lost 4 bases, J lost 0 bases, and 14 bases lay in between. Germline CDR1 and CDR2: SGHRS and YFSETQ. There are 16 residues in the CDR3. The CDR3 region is CASSPGTVSSYNEQFF. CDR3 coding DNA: TGCGCCAGCAGCCCGGGAACGGTTAGCTCCTACAATGAGCAGTTCTTC. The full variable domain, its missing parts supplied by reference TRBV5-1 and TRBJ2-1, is KAGVTQTPRYLIKTRGQQVTLSCSPISGHRSVSWYQQTPGQGLQFLFEYFSETQRNKGNFPGRFSGRQFSNSRSEMNVSTLELGDSALYLCASSPGTVSSYNEQFFGPGTRLTVL.

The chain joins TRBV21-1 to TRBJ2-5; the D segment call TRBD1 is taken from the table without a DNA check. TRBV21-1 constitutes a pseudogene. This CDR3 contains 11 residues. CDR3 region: CATRQGWTQYF. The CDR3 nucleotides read TGTGCCACCCGACAGGGATGGACCCAGTACTTC.

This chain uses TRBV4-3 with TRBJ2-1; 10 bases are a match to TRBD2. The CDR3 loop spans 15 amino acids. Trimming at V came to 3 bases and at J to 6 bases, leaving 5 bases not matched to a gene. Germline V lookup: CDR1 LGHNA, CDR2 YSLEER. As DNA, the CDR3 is TGCGCCAGCAGCCACCTAGCGGGAGCAGGCAATGAGCAGTTCTTC. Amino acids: CASSHLAGAGNEQFF.

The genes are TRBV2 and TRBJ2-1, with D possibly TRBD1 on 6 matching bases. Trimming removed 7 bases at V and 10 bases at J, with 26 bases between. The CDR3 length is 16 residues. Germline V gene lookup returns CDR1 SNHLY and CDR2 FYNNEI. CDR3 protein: CASISLTGPYRSEQFF. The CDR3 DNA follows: TGTGCCAGCATAAGTCTCACAGGGCCCTACAGGTCCGAGCAGTTCTTC.

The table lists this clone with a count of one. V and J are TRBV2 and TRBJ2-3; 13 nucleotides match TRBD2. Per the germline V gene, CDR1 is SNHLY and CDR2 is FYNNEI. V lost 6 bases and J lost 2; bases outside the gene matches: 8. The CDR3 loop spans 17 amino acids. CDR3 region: CASSSGGLAGFTDTQYF. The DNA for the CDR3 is TGTGCCAGCAGCTCAGGGGGACTAGCGGGGTTCACAGATACGCAGTATTTT.

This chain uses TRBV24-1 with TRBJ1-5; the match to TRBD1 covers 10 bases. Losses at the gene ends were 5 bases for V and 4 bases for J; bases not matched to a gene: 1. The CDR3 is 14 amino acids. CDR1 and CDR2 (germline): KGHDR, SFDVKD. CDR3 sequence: CATSGGQGNQPQHF. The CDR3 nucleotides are TGTGCCACCAGTGGGGGACAGGGGAATCAGCCCCAGCATTTT.

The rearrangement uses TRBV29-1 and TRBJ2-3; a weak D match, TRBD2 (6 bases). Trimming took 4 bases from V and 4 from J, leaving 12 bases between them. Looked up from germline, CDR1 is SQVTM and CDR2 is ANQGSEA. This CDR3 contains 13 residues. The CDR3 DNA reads TGCAGCGTTGGGACGGGAGTGGCAGATACGCAGTATTTT. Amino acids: CSVGTGVADTQYF.

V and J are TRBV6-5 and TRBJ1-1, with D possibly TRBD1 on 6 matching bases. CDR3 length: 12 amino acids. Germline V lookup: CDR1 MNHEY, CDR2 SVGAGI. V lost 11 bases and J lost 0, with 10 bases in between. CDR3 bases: TGTGCCGGGGGCAGAATGAACACTGAAGCTTTCTTT. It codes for CAGGRMNTEAFF.

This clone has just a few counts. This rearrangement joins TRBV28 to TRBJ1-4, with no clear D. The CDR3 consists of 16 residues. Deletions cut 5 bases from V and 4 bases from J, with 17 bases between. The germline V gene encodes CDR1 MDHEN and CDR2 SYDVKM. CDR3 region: CASSPRGSGINEKLFF. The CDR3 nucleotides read TGTGCCAGCAGTCCCCGGGGTAGCGGCATTAATGAAAAACTGTTTTTT. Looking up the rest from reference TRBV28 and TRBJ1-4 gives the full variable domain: DVKVTQSSRYLVKRTGEKVFLECVQDMDHENMFWYRQDPGLGLRLIYFSYDVKMKEKGDIPEGYSVSREKKERFSLILESASTNQTSMYLCASSPRGSGINEKLFFGSGTQLSVL.

CDR3 protein: CASSTPGQGISPNANTF. The CDR3 DNA sequence: TGTGCCAGCAGCACCCCGGGACAGGGGATTTCGCCCAACGCCAACACCTTC. The chain has TRBV5-4 and TRBJ1-2; 10 bases align to TRBD1. The CDR3 spans 17 residues. V dropped 4 bases and J dropped 12; count of bases not matched to a gene: 21. Looked up from germline, CDR1 is SGHNT and CDR2 is YYREEE (reference sequence).

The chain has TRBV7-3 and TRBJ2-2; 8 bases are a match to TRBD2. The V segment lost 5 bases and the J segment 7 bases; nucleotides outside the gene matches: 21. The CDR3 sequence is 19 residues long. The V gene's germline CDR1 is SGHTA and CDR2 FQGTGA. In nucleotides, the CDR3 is TGTGCCAGCAGCCTCGAGGGACTAGAGAGTGAGGCCGGAATCGGGGAGCTGTTTTTT. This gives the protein CASSLEGLESEAGIGELFF.

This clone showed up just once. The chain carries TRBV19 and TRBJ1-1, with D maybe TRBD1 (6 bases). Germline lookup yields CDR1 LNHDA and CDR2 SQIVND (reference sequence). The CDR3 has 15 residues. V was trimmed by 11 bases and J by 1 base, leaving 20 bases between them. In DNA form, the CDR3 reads TGTGCCTCCCTCCGGGCAGGGGAGAAGAACACTGAAGCTTTCTTT. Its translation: CASLRAGEKNTEAFF.

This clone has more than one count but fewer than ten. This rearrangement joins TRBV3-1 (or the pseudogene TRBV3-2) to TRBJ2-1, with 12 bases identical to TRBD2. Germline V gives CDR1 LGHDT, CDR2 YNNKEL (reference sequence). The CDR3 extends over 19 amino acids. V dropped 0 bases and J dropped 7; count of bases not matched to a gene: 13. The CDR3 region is CASSQDLALLAGGRNEQFF. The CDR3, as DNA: TGTGCCAGCAGCCAAGATCTGGCCCTACTAGCGGGAGGAAGGAATGAGCAGTTCTTC.

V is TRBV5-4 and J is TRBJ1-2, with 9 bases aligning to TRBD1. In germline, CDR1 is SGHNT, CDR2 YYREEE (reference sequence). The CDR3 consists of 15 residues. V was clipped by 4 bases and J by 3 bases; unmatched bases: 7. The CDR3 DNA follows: TGTGCCAGCAGCCCGGGACAGGGAATAGACTATGGCTACACCTTC. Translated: CASSPGQGIDYGYTF.

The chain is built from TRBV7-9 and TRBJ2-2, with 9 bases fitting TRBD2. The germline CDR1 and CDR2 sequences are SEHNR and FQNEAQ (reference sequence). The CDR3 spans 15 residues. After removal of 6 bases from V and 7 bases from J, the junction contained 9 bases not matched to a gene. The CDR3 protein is CASRTVAGVFGELFF. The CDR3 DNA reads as TGTGCCAGCAGGACAGTAGCGGGAGTGTTCGGGGAGCTGTTTTTT.

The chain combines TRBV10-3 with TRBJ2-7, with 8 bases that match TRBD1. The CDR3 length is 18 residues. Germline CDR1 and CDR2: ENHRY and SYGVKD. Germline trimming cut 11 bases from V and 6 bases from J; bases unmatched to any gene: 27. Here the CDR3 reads CAVRPVGLRDRTLGEQYF. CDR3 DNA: TGTGCCGTCCGTCCAGTGGGTCTCCGGGACAGGACTTTGGGCGAGCAGTACTTC.

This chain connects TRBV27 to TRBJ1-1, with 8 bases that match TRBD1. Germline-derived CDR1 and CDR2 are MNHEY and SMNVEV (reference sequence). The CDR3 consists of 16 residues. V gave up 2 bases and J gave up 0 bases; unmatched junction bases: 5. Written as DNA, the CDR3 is TGTGCCAGCAGTTTAGGGCAGGGGGCTATGAACACTGAAGCTTTCTTT. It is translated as CASSLGQGAMNTEAFF.

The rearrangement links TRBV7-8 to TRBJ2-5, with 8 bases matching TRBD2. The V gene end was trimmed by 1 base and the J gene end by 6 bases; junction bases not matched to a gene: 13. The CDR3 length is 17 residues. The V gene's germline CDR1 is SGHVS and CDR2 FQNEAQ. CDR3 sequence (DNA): TGTGCCAGCAGCTTAGGGTTGGCGGGAGGTCCTCAAAAGACCCAGTACTTC. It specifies CASSLGLAGGPQKTQYF.

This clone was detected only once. The CDR3: CASSFDRTDTQYF. In DNA, the CDR3 is TGTGCCAGCAGCTTCGACAGAACAGATACGCAGTATTTT. The gene calls are TRBV7-2 and TRBJ2-3; a weak D match, TRBD1 (5 bases). The CDR3 is 13 residues long. Germline V CDR1 and CDR2: SGHTA, FQGNSA. The V gene lost 3 bases and the J gene lost 3 bases, with 7 bases spanning the gap. Full variable domain (outside the CDR3, taken from reference TRBV7-2 and TRBJ2-3): GAGVSQSPSNKVTEKGKDVELRCDPISGHTALYWYRQSLGQGLEFLIYFQGNSAPDKSGLPSDRFSAERTGGSVSTLTIQRTQQEDSAVYLCASSFDRTDTQYFGPGTRLTVL.

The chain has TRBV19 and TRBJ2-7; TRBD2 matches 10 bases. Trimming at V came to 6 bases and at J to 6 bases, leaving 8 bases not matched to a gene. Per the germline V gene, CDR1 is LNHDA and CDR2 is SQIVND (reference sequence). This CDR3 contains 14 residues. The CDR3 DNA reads TGTGCCAGTAGCATACTAGCGGGGCGGGGCGAGCAGTACTTC. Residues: CASSILAGRGEQYF.

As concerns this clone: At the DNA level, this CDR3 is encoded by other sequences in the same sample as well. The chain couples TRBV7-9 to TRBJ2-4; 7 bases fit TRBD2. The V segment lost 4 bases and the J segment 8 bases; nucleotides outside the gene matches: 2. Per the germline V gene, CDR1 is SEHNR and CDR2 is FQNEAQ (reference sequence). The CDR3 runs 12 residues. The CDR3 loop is CASSSREDIQYF. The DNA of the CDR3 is TGTGCCAGCAGCTCCCGGGAGGACATTCAGTACTTC. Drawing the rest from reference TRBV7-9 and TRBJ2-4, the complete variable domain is DTGVSQNPRHKITKRGQNVTFRCDPISEHNRLYWYRQTLGQGPEFLTYFQNEAQLEKSRLLSDRFSAERPKGSFSTLEIQRTEQGDSAMYLCASSSREDIQYFGAGTRLSVL.

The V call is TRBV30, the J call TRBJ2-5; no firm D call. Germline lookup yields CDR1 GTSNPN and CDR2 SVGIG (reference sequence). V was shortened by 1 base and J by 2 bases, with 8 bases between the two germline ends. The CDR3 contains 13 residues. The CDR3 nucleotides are TGTGCCTGGAGTGCCCAGGTTCAAGAGACCCAGTACTTC. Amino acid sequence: CAWSAQVQETQYF.

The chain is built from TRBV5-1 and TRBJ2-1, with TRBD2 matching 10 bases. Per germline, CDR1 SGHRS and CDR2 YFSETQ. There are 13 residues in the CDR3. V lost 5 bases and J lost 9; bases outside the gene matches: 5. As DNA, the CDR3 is TGCGCCAGCAGTATAGCGGGAGGTCGTGAGCAGTTCTTC. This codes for CASSIAGGREQFF.

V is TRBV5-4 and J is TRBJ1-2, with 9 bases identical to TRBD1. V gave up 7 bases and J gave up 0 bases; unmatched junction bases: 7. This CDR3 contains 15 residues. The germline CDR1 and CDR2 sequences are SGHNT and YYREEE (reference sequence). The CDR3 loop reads CASRTGASANYGYTF. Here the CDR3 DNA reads TGTGCCAGCCGGACAGGGGCCTCCGCTAACTATGGCTACACCTTC.

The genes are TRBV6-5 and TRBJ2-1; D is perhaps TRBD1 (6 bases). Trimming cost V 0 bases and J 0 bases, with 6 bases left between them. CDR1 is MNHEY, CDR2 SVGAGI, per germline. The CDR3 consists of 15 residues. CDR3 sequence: CASSYSDSSYNEQFF. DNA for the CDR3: TGTGCCAGCAGTTACTCGGACAGCTCCTACAATGAGCAGTTCTTC.

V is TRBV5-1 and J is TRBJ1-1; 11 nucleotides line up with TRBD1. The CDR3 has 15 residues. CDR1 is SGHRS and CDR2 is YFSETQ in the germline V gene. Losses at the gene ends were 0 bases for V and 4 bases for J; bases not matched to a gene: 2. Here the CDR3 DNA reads TGCGCCAGCAGCTTGGGGGACAGGGGGTTCACTGAAGCTTTCTTT. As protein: CASSLGDRGFTEAFF.

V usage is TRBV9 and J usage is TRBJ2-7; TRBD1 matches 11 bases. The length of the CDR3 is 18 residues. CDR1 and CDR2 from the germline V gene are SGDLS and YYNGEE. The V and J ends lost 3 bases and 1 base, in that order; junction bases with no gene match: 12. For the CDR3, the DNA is TGTGCCAGCAGCGCGGGGACAGGGGGGGTTTCATATTCCTACGAGCAGTACTTC. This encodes CASSAGTGGVSYSYEQYF.

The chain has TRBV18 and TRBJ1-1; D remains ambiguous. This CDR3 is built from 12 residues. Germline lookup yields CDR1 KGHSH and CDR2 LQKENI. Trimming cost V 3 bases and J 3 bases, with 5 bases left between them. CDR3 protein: CASSPRDTEAFF. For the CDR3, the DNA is TGTGCCAGCTCACCCCGGGACACTGAAGCTTTCTTT.

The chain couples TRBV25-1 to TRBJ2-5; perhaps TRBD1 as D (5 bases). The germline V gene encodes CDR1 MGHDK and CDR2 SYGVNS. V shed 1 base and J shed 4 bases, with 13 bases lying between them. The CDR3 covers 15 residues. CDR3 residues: CASSESGRVGETQYF. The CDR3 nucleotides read TGTGCCAGCAGTGAATCCGGCAGGGTTGGAGAGACCCAGTACTTC.